A selection of T cell receptor beta chains follows, all from one sample in a study of control samples from healthy donors and cancer patients. The table came from immunoSEQ multiplex PCR; TCRdb's copy has only in-frame clones and leaves some out. The repertoire holds under 85,000 clones, with 84% as singletons. Sequenced sample: PBMCs. The receptors derive from a woman between 50 and 59 years old with lung cancer. CDR3s include the opening cysteine and the closing phenylalanine or tryptophan. The D gene is left open where the match is weak. Clone size is shown for a subset of rows, as once, few, many or a class of expanded clone.

CDR3aa	CDR3nt	abundance	v_gene	j_gene	len	d_gene
CASSRSTGGYTF	TGTGCCAGCAGTCGTTCCACCGGCGGCTACACCTTC	few	TRBV6-2/TRBV6-3	TRBJ1-2	12	-
CASTQGDSLNQPQHF	TGTGCCAGCACCCAAGGGGACAGCCTCAATCAGCCCCAGCATTTT	-	TRBV3-1/TRBV3-2	TRBJ1-5	15	TRBD1
CATSRDGQGETQYF	TGTGCCACCAGCAGAGATGGTCAGGGGGAGACCCAGTACTTC	-	TRBV15	TRBJ2-5	14	-
CASRLTGWETQYF	TGTGCCAGCAGATTGACAGGGTGGGAGACCCAGTACTTC	-	TRBV6-6	TRBJ2-5	13	TRBD1
CASSLTGGDSYGYTF	TGTGCCAGCAGCTTGACAGGGGGCGACAGCTATGGCTACACCTTC	-	TRBV6-5	TRBJ1-2	15	TRBD1
CSVEKTGFGQYF	TGCAGCGTTGAAAAGACAGGGTTTGGTCAGTACTTC	-	TRBV29-1	TRBJ2-4	12	TRBD1
CASSLETGGGYTF	TGCGCCAGCAGCTTGGAGACAGGGGGTGGCTACACCTTC	-	TRBV5-1	TRBJ1-2	13	TRBD1
CASSWTSGYNEQFF	TGTGCCAGCAGTTGGACTAGCGGGTACAATGAGCAGTTCTTC	-	TRBV28	TRBJ2-1	14	TRBD2
CASSVEEDYTGELFF	TGTGCCAGCAGCGTAGAGGAAGATTACACCGGGGAGCTGTTTTTT	-	TRBV9	TRBJ2-2	15	-
CASSLGNRGRTGELFF	TGTGCCAGCAGCCTGGGGAACAGGGGCCGCACCGGGGAGCTGTTTTTT	-	TRBV14	TRBJ2-2	16	TRBD1
CASSEPGQVYGYTF	TGTGCCAGTAGTGAGCCGGGACAAGTCTATGGCTACACCTTC	-	TRBV19	TRBJ1-2	14	-
CASSPGPGFSGNTIYF	TGTGCCAGCAGCCCCGGTCCCGGGTTTTCTGGAAACACCATATATTTT	-	TRBV7-6	TRBJ1-3	16	-
CASSQEVNTEAFF	TGTGCCAGCAGCCAAGAAGTGAACACTGAAGCTTTCTTT	-	TRBV3-1/TRBV3-2	TRBJ1-1	13	-
CASRPGQWDSPLHF	TGTGCCAGCAGACCGGGACAGTGGGATTCACCCCTCCACTTT	-	TRBV27	TRBJ1-6	14	TRBD1
CASSDSPGQGTHEQYF	TGTGCCAGCAGTGACTCCCCGGGACAGGGGACCCACGAGCAGTACTTC	-	TRBV28	TRBJ2-7	16	TRBD1
CASSLGQLEADTQYF	TGCGCCAGCAGCTTGGGGCAGCTCGAAGCAGATACGCAGTATTTT	-	TRBV5-1	TRBJ2-3	15	-
CASSLTTGGEKLFF	TGTGCCAGCAGCTTAACTACAGGCGGTGAAAAACTGTTTTTT	-	TRBV7-2	TRBJ1-4	14	-
CASSDRTAGYTF	TGTGCCAGCAGCGACAGGACAGCCGGCTACACCTTC	-	TRBV9	TRBJ1-2	12	-
CATSETRGQSDTQYF	TGTGCCACCAGTGAGACCCGGGGGCAGTCAGATACGCAGTATTTT	-	TRBV24-1	TRBJ2-3	15	-
CASSPRAGEGNQPQHF	TGTGCCAGCAGCCCCAGAGCGGGTGAGGGCAATCAGCCCCAGCATTTT	-	TRBV7-2	TRBJ1-5	16	-
CASSFSKGNEQFF	TGCGCCAGCAGCTTCAGTAAGGGGAATGAGCAGTTCTTC	-	TRBV5-1	TRBJ2-1	13	-
CASSITRDTEAFF	TGTGCCAGCAGTATAACTAGGGACACTGAAGCTTTCTTT	-	TRBV9	TRBJ1-1	13	-
CASSLSGGGNIQYF	TGTGCCAGCAGTCTTAGCGGGGGAGGAAACATTCAGTACTTC	-	TRBV28	TRBJ2-4	14	TRBD2
CASSSERTGGYNSPLHF	TGTGCCAGCAGCTCGGAGAGGACAGGGGGCTATAATTCACCCCTCCACTTT	-	TRBV11-2	TRBJ1-6	17	TRBD1
CASSRGGKSEKLFF	TGTGCCAGCAGCCGAGGGGGGAAGAGTGAAAAACTGTTTTTT	-	TRBV11-3	TRBJ1-4	14	-
CASSLTDAGTVEAFF	TGTGCCAGCTCCCTCACCGACGCCGGGACGGTCGAAGCTTTCTTT	-	TRBV18	TRBJ1-1	15	-
CASSYSAGATEAFF	TGTGCCAGCAGTTACTCGGCGGGGGCCACTGAAGCTTTCTTT	-	TRBV6-5	TRBJ1-1	14	-
CASSWTGDYQPQHF	TGTGCCAGCAGTTGGACAGGGGATTATCAGCCCCAGCATTTT	-	TRBV2	TRBJ1-5	14	TRBD1
CASSQGRDRGLETQYF	TGCGCCAGCAGCCAAGGACGGGACAGGGGGCTGGAGACCCAGTACTTC	-	TRBV4-1	TRBJ2-5	16	TRBD1